This TCR beta chain is drawn from a study of blood T cell repertoires in COVID-19. Clones were read by immunoSEQ multiplex PCR, and TCRdb kept only the in-frame ones, dropping some. The repertoire holds 210,000 or so clones, 80% to 85% seen once, with less than 20% in the top ten. Trimming pared 5 bases from V and 3 bases from J, leaving 9 bases between. This CDR3 has 12 residues. CDR1 SGHKS and CDR2 YYEKEE come from the germline V gene (reference sequence). This chain uses TRBV5-5 with TRBJ2-7, with TRBD1 as a possible D gene (5 bases). The receptor comes from a human donor in a cohort sampled during active COVID-19. Sequenced: peripheral blood. CDR3 sequence: CASSHDSYEQYV. The CDR3 nucleotides read TGTGCCAGCAGTCATGACAGCTACGAGCAGTACGTC.